The 16 T cell receptor beta chains in this list originate from one sample, sequenced in a study of blood T cell repertoires in COVID-19. Repertoires were generated with immunoSEQ multiplex PCR, while TCRdb's copy carries only in-frame clones and drops some. Here the sample spans 150,000 to 200,000 clones, 80% to 90% being singletons. Sample: peripheral blood. The receptors shown here come from a woman in her 70s with COVID-19, enrolled during active disease.

The chain uses TRBV6-2 or TRBV6-3 and TRBJ1-1, with a tentative D call TRBD1 (6 bases). V was cut by 2 bases and J by 11 bases, with 12 bases left in between. Germline CDR1 reads MNHEY; CDR2 reads SVGEGT. This CDR3 region has 12 residues. For the CDR3, the DNA is TGTGCCAGCAGTTACGGGGGCCCGGCTGCTTTCTTT. Translation gives CASSYGGPAAFF.

The rearrangement joins TRBV6-9 to TRBJ1-4; possible D gene TRBD1, 5 bases. The V gene's germline CDR1 is MNHGY and CDR2 SVAAGI. CDR3 size: 14 residues. The ends were cut back, 4 bases at V and 7 bases at J, with 13 bases in the middle. The CDR3 loop reads CASSFRVWGEKLFF. The CDR3 DNA is TGTGCCAGCAGTTTCAGGGTATGGGGTGAAAAACTGTTTTTT.

This clone was found once. This rearrangement joins TRBV2 to TRBJ2-1, with TRBD1 matching over 10 bases. The CDR3 totals 15 residues. Looked up from germline, CDR1 is SNHLY and CDR2 is FYNNEI. The junction had 6 bases not matched to a gene; V was cut back by 8 bases and J by 2 bases. DNA for the CDR3: TGTGCCAGCGGGGGACAGGGGCTCCCCTACAATGAGCAGTTCTTC. This codes for CASGGQGLPYNEQFF.

J is TRBJ1-2 and V is TRBV2; D is perhaps TRBD1 (6 bases). The CDR3 has 13 residues. The V and J ends lost 6 bases and 5 bases respectively, with 13 bases between them. In germline, CDR1 is SNHLY, CDR2 FYNNEI. This CDR3 is CASSRGGSYGYTF. CDR3 sequence (DNA): TGTGCCAGCAGCCGGGGGGGCAGTTATGGCTACACCTTC.

This clone was seen only a few times. The CDR3 DNA is TGTGCCAGCTCACTTACGACAGAGGTCTATAATTCACCCCTCCACTTT. It yields the protein CASSLTTEVYNSPLHF. This chain links TRBV18 with TRBJ1-6; maybe TRBD1 (5 bases). Germline V gives CDR1 KGHSH, CDR2 LQKENI. Trimming pared 4 bases from V and 3 bases from J, leaving 13 bases between. The CDR3 runs 16 residues.

This clone was seen more than once but under ten times. The rearrangement links TRBV2 to TRBJ1-5; D not certain. Between the trimmed V and J ends, which lost 10 bases and 6 bases, there was a span of 16 bases. The CDR3 loop spans 13 amino acids. The germline gives CDR1 SNHLY, CDR2 FYNNEI. The DNA for the CDR3 is TGTGCCACCCGGGCGGGCGGTGCTCAGCCCCAGCATTTT. Its translation is CATRAGGAQPQHF.

The CDR3 sequence is CASRQRQGPTSGANVLTF. The CDR3 coding sequence is TGTGCCAGTCGACAACGACAGGGTCCAACCTCTGGGGCCAACGTCCTGACTTTC. V is TRBV19 and J is TRBJ2-6; 7 nucleotides align to TRBD1. Trimming at V came to 8 bases and at J to 0 bases, leaving 13 bases not matched to a gene. This CDR3 comprises 18 residues. Germline V CDR1 and CDR2: LNHDA, SQIVND (reference sequence).

CDR3 region: CASSHPTLAVTSYNEQFF. The CDR3 DNA is TGTGCCAGCAGCCACCCAACTCTAGCGGTTACCTCCTACAATGAGCAGTTCTTC. The chain combines TRBV4-2 with TRBJ2-1; 7 bases map to TRBD2. The trim removed 3 bases at V and 0 bases at J, leaving 11 bases unmatched. Germline V gives CDR1 LGHNA, CDR2 YNFKEQ. This CDR3 is built from 18 residues.

The chain has TRBV3-1 (or the pseudogene TRBV3-2) and TRBJ1-2; TRBD1 is a possible D gene (6 bases). The CDR3 runs 14 residues. V gave up 5 bases and J gave up 4 bases, with 14 bases separating them. The V gene's germline CDR1 is LGHDT and CDR2 YNNKEL (reference sequence). CDR3 loop: CASSGEGGVYGYTF. CDR3 sequence (DNA): TGTGCCAGCAGCGGGGAAGGGGGTGTCTATGGCTACACCTTC.

Only one count was recorded for this clone. The chain is built from TRBV2 and TRBJ2-3; D remains unclear. The CDR3 has 14 amino acids. The germline CDR1 and CDR2 sequences are SNHLY and FYNNEI. V was clipped by 1 base and J by 2 bases, with 7 bases between them. This CDR3 reads CASSEVTYTDTQYF. The CDR3 bases are TGTGCCAGCAGTGAAGTCACCTACACAGATACGCAGTATTTT.

The rearrangement joins TRBV19 to TRBJ1-5; no reliable D call. Germline loops: CDR1 LNHDA, CDR2 SQIVND (reference sequence). CDR3 size: 14 residues. The germline V and J ends were trimmed by 8 bases and 0 bases, with 11 bases remaining between them. The CDR3 loop reads CASSTRGSNQPQHF. In DNA, the CDR3 is TGTGCCAGTTCCACCCGCGGTAGCAATCAGCCCCAGCATTTT.

The chain has TRBV18 and TRBJ2-2; 8 nucleotides agree with TRBD1. J lost 3 bases, V lost 3 bases, and 3 bases had no gene match. The CDR3 has 15 amino acids. The germline CDR1 and CDR2 sequences are KGHSH and LQKENI. The CDR3 loop is CASSPPGGYTGELFF. CDR3 nucleotide sequence: TGTGCCAGCTCACCCCCAGGGGGCTACACCGGGGAGCTGTTTTTT.

The chain joins TRBV30 to TRBJ1-6, with TRBD1 as a possible D gene (6 bases). V lost 0 bases, J lost 10 bases, and 10 bases lay in between. Germline V gene data show CDR1 as GTSNPN and CDR2 as SVGIG (reference sequence). The CDR3 contains 13 residues. The CDR3 DNA is TGTGCCTGGAGTGTGGACAGCAGATCACCCCTCCACTTT. It specifies CAWSVDSRSPLHF.

J is TRBJ1-2 and V is TRBV19; D may be TRBD1 (6 bases). This CDR3 spans 14 amino acids. The germline V gene has CDR1 LNHDA and CDR2 SQIVND (reference sequence). Deletions cut 8 bases from V and 4 bases from J, with 17 bases between. The CDR3 spells CASQYRVAGYGYTF. DNA for the CDR3: TGTGCCAGTCAGTACAGGGTCGCTGGCTATGGCTACACCTTC.

Details on this clone: Other DNA sequences from this sample encode an identical CDR3 as well. The chain carries TRBV5-1 and TRBJ1-5, with D perhaps TRBD1 (5 bases). Between the trimmed V and J ends, which lost 0 bases and 4 bases, there was a span of 5 bases. CDR1 and CDR2 from the germline V gene are SGHRS and YFSETQ. The CDR3 length is 13 residues. CDR3 sequence: CASSLGQNQPQHF. DNA for the CDR3: TGCGCCAGCAGCTTGGGACAGAATCAGCCCCAGCATTTT.

The gene calls are TRBV5-1 and TRBJ2-7; 10 bases are shared with TRBD2. The CDR3 loop spans 15 amino acids. CDR1 and CDR2 (germline): SGHRS, YFSETQ. With V trimmed by 0 bases and J by 4 bases, 4 bases remained unmatched. CDR3: CASSLGAGGPYEQYF. Written as DNA, the CDR3 is TGCGCCAGCAGCTTGGGAGCGGGAGGGCCTTACGAGCAGTACTTC. Full variable domain (missing parts from reference TRBV5-1 and TRBJ2-7): KAGVTQTPRYLIKTRGQQVTLSCSPISGHRSVSWYQQTPGQGLQFLFEYFSETQRNKGNFPGRFSGRQFSNSRSEMNVSTLELGDSALYLCASSLGAGGPYEQYFGPGTRLTVT.